The rows below give T cell receptor beta chains drawn from one sample of a study of T cell responses to AZD1222 COVID-19 vaccine. Assay: immunoSEQ multiplex PCR; the TCRdb copy retains only in-frame clones and omits some. The data contain about 140,000 clones, around 89% of them singletons. This specimen consisted of peripheral blood, obtained on day 0 of AZD1222 vaccination. These receptors all come from an adult in good health. Each CDR3 is given with its conserved first and last residue. The D gene is left open where the match is weak. Clone size is stated in some rows and not others, as once, few, many or a class when expanded.

J gene: TRBJ2-7; D gene: TRBD2; clone size: .; V gene: TRBV28; CDR3 protein: CASRPTSGKYEQYF; CDR3 DNA: TGTGCCAGCAGACCGACTAGCGGGAAATACGAGCAGTACTTC
J gene: TRBJ1-5; D gene: .; clone size: .; V gene: TRBV7-6; CDR3 protein: CASSLGGAGDQPQHF; CDR3 DNA: TGTGCCAGCAGCTTAGGCGGAGCAGGGGATCAGCCCCAGCATTTT
J gene: TRBJ1-1; D gene: .; clone size: .; V gene: TRBV4-3; CDR3 protein: CASSQGPGWTEAFF; CDR3 DNA: TGCGCCAGCAGCCAAGGTCCGGGTTGGACTGAAGCTTTCTTT
J gene: TRBJ1-2; D gene: .; clone size: .; V gene: TRBV2; CDR3 protein: CASSEPFNYGYTF; CDR3 DNA: TGTGCCAGCAGTGAACCGTTTAACTATGGCTACACCTTC
J gene: TRBJ2-1; D gene: .; clone size: .; V gene: TRBV28; CDR3 protein: CASSRSGVGSYNEQFF; CDR3 DNA: TGTGCCAGCAGCCGCTCCGGGGTGGGCTCCTACAATGAGCAGTTCTTC
J gene: TRBJ1-2; D gene: .; clone size: .; V gene: TRBV7-6; CDR3 protein: CASSLAPAGIYGYTF; CDR3 DNA: TGTGCCAGCAGCTTAGCTCCGGCGGGGATCTATGGCTACACCTTC
J gene: TRBJ1-3; D gene: TRBD1; clone size: .; V gene: TRBV13; CDR3 protein: CASSLEETGTGSF; CDR3 DNA: TGTGCCAGCAGCTTAGAGGAGACCGGGACAGGGAGTTTT
J gene: TRBJ1-1; D gene: TRBD1; clone size: .; V gene: TRBV2; CDR3 protein: CASSLNRGLRDTEAFF; CDR3 DNA: TGTGCCAGCAGTTTGAACAGGGGGCTTCGGGACACTGAAGCTTTCTTT
J gene: TRBJ2-3; D gene: TRBD1; clone size: .; V gene: TRBV5-6; CDR3 protein: CASSFSLGQRRSDTQYF; CDR3 DNA: TGTGCCAGCAGCTTTTCTTTGGGACAGAGAAGATCAGATACGCAGTATTTT
J gene: TRBJ1-6; D gene: .; clone size: .; V gene: TRBV6-5; CDR3 protein: CASSPGTRNSPLHF; CDR3 DNA: TGTGCCAGCAGTCCCGGGACGAGGAATTCACCCCTCCACTTT
J gene: TRBJ1-6; D gene: .; clone size: .; V gene: TRBV3-1/TRBV3-2; CDR3 protein: CASSPGWYNSPLHF; CDR3 DNA: TGTGCCAGCAGCCCCGGGTGGTATAATTCACCCCTCCACTTT
J gene: TRBJ2-3; D gene: .; clone size: .; V gene: TRBV7-7; CDR3 protein: CASSSTIGGLSTDTQYF; CDR3 DNA: TGTGCTAGCAGCTCCACAATCGGGGGCCTTAGCACAGATACGCAGTATTTT
J gene: TRBJ2-7; D gene: TRBD1; clone size: .; V gene: TRBV24-1; CDR3 protein: CATSDWEQGVTYF; CDR3 DNA: TGTGCCACCAGTGATTGGGAACAGGGGGTGACGTACTTC
J gene: TRBJ2-7; D gene: .; clone size: .; V gene: TRBV2; CDR3 protein: CASSALGKGVSYEQYF; CDR3 DNA: TGTGCCAGCAGTGCCCTGGGAAAAGGGGTATCCTACGAGCAGTACTTC
J gene: TRBJ2-7; D gene: .; clone size: .; V gene: TRBV5-1; CDR3 protein: CASSYRDSTSYEQYF; CDR3 DNA: TGCGCCAGCAGCTACCGGGACTCGACTTCCTACGAGCAGTACTTC
J gene: TRBJ2-2; D gene: TRBD1; clone size: .; V gene: TRBV7-9; CDR3 protein: CASSWRQGTGELFF; CDR3 DNA: TGTGCCAGCAGCTGGCGACAGGGCACCGGGGAGCTGTTTTTT
J gene: TRBJ1-1; D gene: .; clone size: .; V gene: TRBV11-2; CDR3 protein: CASSKLGLGGGIEAFF; CDR3 DNA: TGTGCCAGCAGCAAGTTAGGTCTCGGGGGCGGGATTGAAGCTTTCTTT
J gene: TRBJ1-6; D gene: .; clone size: .; V gene: TRBV7-2; CDR3 protein: CASSLAGTNNSPLHF; CDR3 DNA: TGTGCCAGCAGCTTAGCCGGGACAAATAATTCACCCCTCCACTTT
J gene: TRBJ2-5; D gene: .; clone size: .; V gene: TRBV21-1; CDR3 protein: CASSKHPAHQETQYF; CDR3 DNA: TGTGCCAGCAGCAAACACCCAGCCCACCAAGAGACCCAGTACTTC
J gene: TRBJ1-1; D gene: .; clone size: .; V gene: TRBV6-5; CDR3 protein: CASSYSRLALEAFF; CDR3 DNA: TGTGCCAGCAGTTACTCGAGGCTTGCCTTGGAAGCTTTCTTT
J gene: TRBJ1-5; D gene: .; clone size: .; V gene: TRBV11-2; CDR3 protein: CASSPTTGGNQPQHF; CDR3 DNA: TGTGCCAGCAGCCCGACGACAGGAGGCAATCAGCCCCAGCATTTT
J gene: TRBJ2-1; D gene: .; clone size: few; V gene: TRBV19; CDR3 protein: CASSMGYEYNEQFF; CDR3 DNA: TGTGCCAGTAGTATGGGGTACGAGTACAATGAGCAGTTCTTC
J gene: TRBJ2-2; D gene: .; clone size: .; V gene: TRBV19; CDR3 protein: CASTWWANTGELFF; CDR3 DNA: TGTGCCAGTACGTGGTGGGCGAACACCGGGGAGCTGTTTTTT
J gene: TRBJ1-2; D gene: .; clone size: .; V gene: TRBV29-1; CDR3 protein: CSVDEGRVHGYTF; CDR3 DNA: TGCAGCGTTGATGAGGGCAGGGTCCATGGCTACACCTTC